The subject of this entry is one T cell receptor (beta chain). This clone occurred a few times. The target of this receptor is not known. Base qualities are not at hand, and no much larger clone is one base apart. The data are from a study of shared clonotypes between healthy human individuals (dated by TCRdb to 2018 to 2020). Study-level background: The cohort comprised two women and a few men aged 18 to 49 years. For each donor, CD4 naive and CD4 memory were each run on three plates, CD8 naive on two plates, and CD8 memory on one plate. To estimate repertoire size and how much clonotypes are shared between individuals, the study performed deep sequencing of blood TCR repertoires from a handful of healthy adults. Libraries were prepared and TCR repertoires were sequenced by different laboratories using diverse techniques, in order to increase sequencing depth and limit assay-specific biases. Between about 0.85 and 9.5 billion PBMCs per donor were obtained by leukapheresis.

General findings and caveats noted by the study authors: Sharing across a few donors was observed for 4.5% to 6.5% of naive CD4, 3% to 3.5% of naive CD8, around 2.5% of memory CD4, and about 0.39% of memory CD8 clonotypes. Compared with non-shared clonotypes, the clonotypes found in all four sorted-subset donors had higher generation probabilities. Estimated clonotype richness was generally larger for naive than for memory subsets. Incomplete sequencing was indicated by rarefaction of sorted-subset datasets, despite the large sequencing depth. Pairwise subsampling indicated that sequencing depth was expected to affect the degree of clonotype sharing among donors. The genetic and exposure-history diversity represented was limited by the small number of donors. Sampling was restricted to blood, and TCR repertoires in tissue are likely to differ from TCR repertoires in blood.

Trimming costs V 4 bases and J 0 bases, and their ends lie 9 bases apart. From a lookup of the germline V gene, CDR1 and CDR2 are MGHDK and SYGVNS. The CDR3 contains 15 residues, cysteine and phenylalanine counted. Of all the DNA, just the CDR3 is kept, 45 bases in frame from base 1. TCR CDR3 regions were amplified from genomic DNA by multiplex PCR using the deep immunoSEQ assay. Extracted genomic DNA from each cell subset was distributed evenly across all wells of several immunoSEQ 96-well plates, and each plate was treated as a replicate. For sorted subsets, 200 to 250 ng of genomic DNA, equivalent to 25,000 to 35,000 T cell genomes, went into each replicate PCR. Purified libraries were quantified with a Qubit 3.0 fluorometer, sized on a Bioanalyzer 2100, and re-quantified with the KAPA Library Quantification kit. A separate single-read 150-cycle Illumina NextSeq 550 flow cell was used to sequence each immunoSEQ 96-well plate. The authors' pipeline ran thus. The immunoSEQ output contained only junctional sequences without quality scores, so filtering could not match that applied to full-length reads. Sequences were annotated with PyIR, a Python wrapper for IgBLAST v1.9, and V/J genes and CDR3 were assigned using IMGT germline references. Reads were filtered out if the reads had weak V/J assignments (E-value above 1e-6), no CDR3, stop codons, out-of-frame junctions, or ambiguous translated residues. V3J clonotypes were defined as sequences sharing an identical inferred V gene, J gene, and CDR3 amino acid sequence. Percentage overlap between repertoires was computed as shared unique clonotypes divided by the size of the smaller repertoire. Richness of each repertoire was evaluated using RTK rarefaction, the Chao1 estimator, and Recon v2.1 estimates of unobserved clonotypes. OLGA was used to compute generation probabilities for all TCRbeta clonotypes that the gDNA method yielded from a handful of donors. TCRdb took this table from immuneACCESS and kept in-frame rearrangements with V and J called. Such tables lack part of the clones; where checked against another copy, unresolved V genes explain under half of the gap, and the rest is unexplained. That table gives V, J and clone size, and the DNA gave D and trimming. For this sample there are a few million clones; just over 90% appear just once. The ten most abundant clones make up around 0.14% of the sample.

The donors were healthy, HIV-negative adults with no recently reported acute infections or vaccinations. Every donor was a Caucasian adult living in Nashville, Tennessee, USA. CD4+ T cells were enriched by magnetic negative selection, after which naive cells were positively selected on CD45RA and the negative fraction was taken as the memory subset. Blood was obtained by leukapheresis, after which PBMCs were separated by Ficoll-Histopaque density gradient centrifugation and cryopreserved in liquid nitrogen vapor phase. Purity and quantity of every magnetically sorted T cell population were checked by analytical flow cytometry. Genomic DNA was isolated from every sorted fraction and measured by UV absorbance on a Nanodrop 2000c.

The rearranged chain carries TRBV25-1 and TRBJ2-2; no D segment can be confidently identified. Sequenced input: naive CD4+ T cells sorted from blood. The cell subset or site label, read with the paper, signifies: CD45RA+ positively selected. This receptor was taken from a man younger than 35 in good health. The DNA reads TGTGCCAGCAGTGTCACTGGGTCGAACACCGGGGAGCTGTTTTTT. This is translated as CASSVTGSNTGELFF.